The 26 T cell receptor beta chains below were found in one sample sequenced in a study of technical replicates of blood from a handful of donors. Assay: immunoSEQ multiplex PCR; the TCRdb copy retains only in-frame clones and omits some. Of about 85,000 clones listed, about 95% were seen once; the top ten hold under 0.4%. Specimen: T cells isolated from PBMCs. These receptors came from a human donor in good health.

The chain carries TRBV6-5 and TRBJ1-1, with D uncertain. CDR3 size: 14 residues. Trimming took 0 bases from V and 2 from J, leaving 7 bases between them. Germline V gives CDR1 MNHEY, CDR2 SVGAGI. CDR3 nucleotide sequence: TGTGCCAGCAGTTACTCGACTGGTAACACTGAAGCTTTCTTT. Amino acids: CASSYSTGNTEAFF.

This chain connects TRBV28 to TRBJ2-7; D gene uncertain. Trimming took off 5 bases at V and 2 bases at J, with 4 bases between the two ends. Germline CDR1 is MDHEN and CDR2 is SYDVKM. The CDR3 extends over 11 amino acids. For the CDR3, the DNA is TGTGCCAGCAGTACAACCTACGAGCAGTACTTC. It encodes CASSTTYEQYF.

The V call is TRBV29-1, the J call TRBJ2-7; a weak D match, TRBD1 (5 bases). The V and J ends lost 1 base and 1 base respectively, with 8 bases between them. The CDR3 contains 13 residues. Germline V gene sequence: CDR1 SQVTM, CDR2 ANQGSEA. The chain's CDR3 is CSVEVTGSYEQYF. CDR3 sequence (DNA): TGCAGCGTTGAAGTCACAGGTTCCTACGAGCAGTACTTC.

The CDR3 protein is CAWSGQSWTSGETYEQYF. The CDR3 nucleotides are TGTGCCTGGAGTGGACAGTCCTGGACTAGCGGGGAGACCTACGAGCAGTACTTC. The rearrangement joins TRBV30 to TRBJ2-7, with 12 bases identical to TRBD2. CDR1 is GTSNPN and CDR2 is SVGIG in the germline V gene (reference sequence). The CDR3 is 18 residues long. The V and J ends lost 1 base and 2 bases, in that order; junction bases with no gene match: 12.

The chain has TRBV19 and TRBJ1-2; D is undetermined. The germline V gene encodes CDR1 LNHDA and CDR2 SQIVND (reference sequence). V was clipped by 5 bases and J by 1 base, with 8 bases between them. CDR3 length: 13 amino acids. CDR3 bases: TGTGCCAGTAGTCTTACTAGTAACTATGGCTACACCTTC. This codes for CASSLTSNYGYTF.

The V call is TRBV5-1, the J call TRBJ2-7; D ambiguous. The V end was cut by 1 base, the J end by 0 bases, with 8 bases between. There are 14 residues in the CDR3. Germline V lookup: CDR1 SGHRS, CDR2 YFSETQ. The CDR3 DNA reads TGCGCCAGCAGCTTGCTAGAACTCTCCTACGAGCAGTACTTC. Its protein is CASSLLELSYEQYF.

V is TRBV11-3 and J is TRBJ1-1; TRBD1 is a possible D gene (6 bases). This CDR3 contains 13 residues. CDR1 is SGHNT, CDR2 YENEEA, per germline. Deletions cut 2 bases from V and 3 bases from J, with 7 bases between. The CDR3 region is CASSLQGHTEAFF. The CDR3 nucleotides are TGTGCCAGCAGCTTACAGGGGCACACTGAAGCTTTCTTT.

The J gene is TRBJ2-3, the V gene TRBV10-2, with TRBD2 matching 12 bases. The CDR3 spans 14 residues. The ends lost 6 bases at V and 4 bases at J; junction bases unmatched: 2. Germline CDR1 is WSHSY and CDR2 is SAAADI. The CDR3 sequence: CASRTSGRPDTQYF. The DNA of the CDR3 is TGCGCCAGCAGGACTAGCGGGAGACCAGATACGCAGTATTTT.

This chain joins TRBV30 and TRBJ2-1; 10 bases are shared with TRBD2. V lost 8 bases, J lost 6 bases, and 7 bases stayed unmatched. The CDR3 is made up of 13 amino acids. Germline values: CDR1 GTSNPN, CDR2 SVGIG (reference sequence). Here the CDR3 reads CAQGSGRANEQFF. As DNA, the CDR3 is TGTGCCCAAGGAAGCGGGAGGGCCAATGAGCAGTTCTTC.

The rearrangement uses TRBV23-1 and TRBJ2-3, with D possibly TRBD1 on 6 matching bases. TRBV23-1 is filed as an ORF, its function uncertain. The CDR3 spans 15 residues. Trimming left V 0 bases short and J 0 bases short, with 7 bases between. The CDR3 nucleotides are TGCGCCAGCAGTCAATCCACAGGGAGCACAGATACGCAGTATTTT. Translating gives CASSQSTGSTDTQYF.

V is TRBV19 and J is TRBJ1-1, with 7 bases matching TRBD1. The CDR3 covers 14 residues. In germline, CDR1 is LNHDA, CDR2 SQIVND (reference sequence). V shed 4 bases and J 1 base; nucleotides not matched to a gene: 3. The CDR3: CASSTPGGNTEAFF. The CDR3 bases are TGTGCCAGTAGTACCCCAGGGGGGAACACTGAAGCTTTCTTT.

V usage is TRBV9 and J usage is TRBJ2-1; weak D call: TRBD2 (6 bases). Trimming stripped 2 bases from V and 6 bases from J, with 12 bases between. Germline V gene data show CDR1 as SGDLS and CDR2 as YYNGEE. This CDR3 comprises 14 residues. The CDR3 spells CASSVASGSNEQFF. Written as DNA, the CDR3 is TGTGCCAGCAGCGTCGCAAGCGGGTCCAATGAGCAGTTCTTC.

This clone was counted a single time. CDR3 DNA: TGTGCCAGCAGCAAAGCAGGGACAAGGTACCGAGGGGGATATGGCTACACCTTC. Amino acid sequence: CASSKAGTRYRGGYGYTF. The gene calls are TRBV21-1 and TRBJ1-2; the table calls TRBD1, which could not be checked here. TRBV21-1 is a pseudogene. CDR3 length: 18 residues.

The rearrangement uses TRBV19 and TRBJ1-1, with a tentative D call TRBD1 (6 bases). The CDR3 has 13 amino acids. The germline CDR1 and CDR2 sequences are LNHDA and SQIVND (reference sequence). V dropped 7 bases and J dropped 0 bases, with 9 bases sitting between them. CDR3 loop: CASIQGMNTEAFF. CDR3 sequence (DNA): TGTGCCAGTATACAGGGAATGAACACTGAAGCTTTCTTT.

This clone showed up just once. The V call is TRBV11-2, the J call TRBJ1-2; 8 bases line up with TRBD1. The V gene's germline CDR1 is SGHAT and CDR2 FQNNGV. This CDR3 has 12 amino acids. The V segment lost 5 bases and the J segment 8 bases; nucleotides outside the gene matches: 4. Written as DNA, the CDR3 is TGTGCCAGCAGCGAGACAGGGGTGGGCTACACCTTC. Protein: CASSETGVGYTF. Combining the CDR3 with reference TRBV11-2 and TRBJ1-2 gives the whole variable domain EAGVAQSPRYKIIEKRQSVAFWCNPISGHATLYWYQQILGQGPKLLIQFQNNGVVDDSQLPKDRFSAERLKGVDSTLKIQPAKLEDSAVYLCASSETGVGYTFGSGTRLTVV.

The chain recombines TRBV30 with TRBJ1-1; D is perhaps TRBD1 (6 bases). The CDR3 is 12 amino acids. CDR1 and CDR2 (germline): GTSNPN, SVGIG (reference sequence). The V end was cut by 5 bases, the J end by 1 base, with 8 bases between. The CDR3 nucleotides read TGTGCCTGGGAACAGGGGAACACTGAAGCTTTCTTT. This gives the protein CAWEQGNTEAFF.

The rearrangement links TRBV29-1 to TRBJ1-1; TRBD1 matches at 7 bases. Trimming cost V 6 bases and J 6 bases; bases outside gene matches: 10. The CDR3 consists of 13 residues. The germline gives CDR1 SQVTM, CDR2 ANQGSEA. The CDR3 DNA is TGCAGCGTCACAGGACCAACAGGGGCTGAAGCTTTCTTT. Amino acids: CSVTGPTGAEAFF.

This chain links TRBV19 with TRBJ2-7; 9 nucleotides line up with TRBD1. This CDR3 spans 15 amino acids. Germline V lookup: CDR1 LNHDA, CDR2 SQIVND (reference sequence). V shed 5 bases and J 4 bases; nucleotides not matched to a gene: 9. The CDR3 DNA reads TGTGCCAGTAGTGCTTCCGGGACAGGGTTTTACGAGCAGTACTTC. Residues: CASSASGTGFYEQYF. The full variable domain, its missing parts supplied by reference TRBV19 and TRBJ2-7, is DGGITQSPKYLFRKEGQNVTLSCEQNLNHDAMYWYRQDPGQGLRLIYYSQIVNDFQKGDIAEGYSVSREKKESFPLTVTSAQKNPTAFYLCASSASGTGFYEQYFGPGTRLTVT.

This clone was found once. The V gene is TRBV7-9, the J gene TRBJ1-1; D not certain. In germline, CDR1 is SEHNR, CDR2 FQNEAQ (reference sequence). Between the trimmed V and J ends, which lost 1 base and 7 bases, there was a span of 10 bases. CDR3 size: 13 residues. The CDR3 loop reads CASSLGTPYEAFF. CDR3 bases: TGTGCCAGCAGCTTAGGGACTCCCTATGAAGCTTTCTTT.

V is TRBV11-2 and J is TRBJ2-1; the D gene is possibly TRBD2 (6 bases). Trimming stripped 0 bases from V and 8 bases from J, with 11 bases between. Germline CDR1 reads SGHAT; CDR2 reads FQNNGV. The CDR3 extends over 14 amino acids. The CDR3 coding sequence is TGTGCCAGCAGCTTAGATAGGACTACTTATGAGCAGTTCTTC. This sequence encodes CASSLDRTTYEQFF.

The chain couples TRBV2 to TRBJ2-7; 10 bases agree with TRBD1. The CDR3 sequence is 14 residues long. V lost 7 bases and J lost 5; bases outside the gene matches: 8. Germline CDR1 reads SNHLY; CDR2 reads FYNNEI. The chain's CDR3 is CASNTRDRGHEQYF. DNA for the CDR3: TGTGCCAGCAATACTCGGGACAGGGGCCACGAGCAGTACTTC. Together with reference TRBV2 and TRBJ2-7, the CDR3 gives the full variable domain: EPEVTQTPSHQVTQMGQEVILRCVPISNHLYFYWYRQILGQKVEFLVSFYNNEISEKSEIFDDQFSVERPDGSNFTLKIRSTKLEDSAMYFCASNTRDRGHEQYFGPGTRLTVT.

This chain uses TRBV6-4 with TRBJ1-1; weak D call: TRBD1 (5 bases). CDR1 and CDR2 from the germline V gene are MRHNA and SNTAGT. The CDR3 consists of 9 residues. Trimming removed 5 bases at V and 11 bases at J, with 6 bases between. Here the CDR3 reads CASSRGAFF. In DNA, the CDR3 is TGTGCCAGCAGTCGGGGGGCTTTCTTT.

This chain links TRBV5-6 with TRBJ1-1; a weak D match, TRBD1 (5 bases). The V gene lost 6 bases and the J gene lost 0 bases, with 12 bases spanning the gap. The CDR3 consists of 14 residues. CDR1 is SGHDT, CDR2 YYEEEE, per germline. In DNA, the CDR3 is TGTGCCAGCATCAGAACAGGAATGAACACTGAAGCTTTCTTT. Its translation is CASIRTGMNTEAFF.

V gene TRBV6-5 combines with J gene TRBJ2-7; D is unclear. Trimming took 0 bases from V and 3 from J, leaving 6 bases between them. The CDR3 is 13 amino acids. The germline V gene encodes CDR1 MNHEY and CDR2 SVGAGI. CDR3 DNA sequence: TGTGCCAGCAGTTACTCGGCCCTCTACGAGCAGTACTTC. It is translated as CASSYSALYEQYF.

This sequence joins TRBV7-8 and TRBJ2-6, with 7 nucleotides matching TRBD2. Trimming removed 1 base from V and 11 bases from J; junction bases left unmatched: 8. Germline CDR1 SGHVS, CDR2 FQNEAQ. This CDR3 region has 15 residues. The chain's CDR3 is CASSLGGSGGDVLTF. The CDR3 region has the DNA TGTGCCAGCAGCTTAGGCGGCTCTGGGGGGGACGTCCTGACTTTC.

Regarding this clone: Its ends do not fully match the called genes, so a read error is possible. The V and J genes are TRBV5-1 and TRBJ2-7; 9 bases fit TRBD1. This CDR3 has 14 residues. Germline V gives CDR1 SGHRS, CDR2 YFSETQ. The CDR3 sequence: CASSLSTGGNEQCF. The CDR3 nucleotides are TGCGCCAGCAGCTTATCGACAGGGGGGAACGAGCAGTGCTTC.